Below, 7 T cell receptor beta chains from the same sample are listed, as sequenced in a study of PD-L1 blockade in urothelial cancer. Time point meaning: peripheral blood 6 weeks after treatment start. The data were produced by immunoSEQ multiplex PCR, yet TCRdb's version contains in-frame clones alone and is incomplete. The table has tens of thousands of clones, about 90% seen once. Sequencing was performed on PBMCs, taken around atezolizumab (anti-PD-L1) treatment. The receptors stem from a man in his fifties or sixties with urothelial cancer.

V and J are TRBV2 and TRBJ2-2; 9 bases map to TRBD2. CDR3 size: 14 residues. Germline lookup yields CDR1 SNHLY and CDR2 FYNNEI. V was clipped by 8 bases and J by 2 bases; unmatched bases: 3. This chain's CDR3 is CASGLAKNTGELFF. Written as DNA, the CDR3 is TGTGCCAGCGGACTAGCGAAAAACACCGGGGAGCTGTTTTTT. Filled out from reference TRBV2 and TRBJ2-2, the complete variable domain reads EPEVTQTPSHQVTQMGQEVILRCVPISNHLYFYWYRQILGQKVEFLVSFYNNEISEKSEIFDDQFSVERPDGSNFTLKIRSTKLEDSAMYFCASGLAKNTGELFFGEGSRLTVL.

This chain connects TRBV4-2 to TRBJ2-1; 7 bases map to TRBD2. Germline CDR1 LGHNA, CDR2 YNFKEQ. The V gene end was trimmed by 0 bases and the J gene end by 6 bases; junction bases not matched to a gene: 8. The CDR3 extends over 16 amino acids. The CDR3 region is CASSQEGGRAFNEQFF. The CDR3 DNA reads TGTGCCAGCAGCCAAGAAGGAGGGAGGGCCTTCAATGAGCAGTTCTTC.

J is TRBJ2-7 and V is TRBV13, with D possibly matching TRBD2 (5 bases). Germline loops: CDR1 PRHDT, CDR2 FYEKMQ (reference sequence). The CDR3 is 14 amino acids. Trimming took 2 bases from V and 4 from J, leaving 12 bases between them. The DNA of the CDR3 is TGTGCCAGCAGCTTAACTAGACGCGTATACGAGCAGTACTTC. It yields the protein CASSLTRRVYEQYF. The full variable domain, rest sourced from reference TRBV13 and TRBJ2-7, is AAGVIQSPRHLIKEKRETATLKCYPIPRHDTVYWYQQGPGQDPQFLISFYEKMQSDKGSIPDRFSAQQFSDYHSELNMSSLELGDSALYFCASSLTRRVYEQYFGPGTRLTVT.

V and J are TRBV27 and TRBJ2-7; 8 nucleotides agree with TRBD1. Germline CDR1 reads MNHEY; CDR2 reads SMNVEV (reference sequence). The CDR3 extends over 19 amino acids. V trimming: 0 bases; J trimming: 5 bases; junction bases outside the gene matches: 18. The CDR3 nucleotides read TGTGCCAGCAGTTTATCGATACTGTTAGGGGGGACAGGCGGGAACGAGCAGTACTTC. Its protein product is CASSLSILLGGTGGNEQYF.

The chain combines TRBV27 with TRBJ2-7, with 12 bases identical to TRBD2. Germline values: CDR1 MNHEY, CDR2 SMNVEV (reference sequence). The CDR3 sequence is 15 residues long. Unmatched junction bases numbered 6, after V lost 6 bases and J lost 3 bases. CDR3 bases: TGTGCCAGCAGGGCGGCGGGACTAGCGGGCTACGAGCAGTACTTC. It is translated as CASRAAGLAGYEQYF.

The V and J genes are TRBV7-3 and TRBJ2-2; a weak D match, TRBD2 (6 bases). The V end lost 8 bases, the J end lost 3 bases, and 16 bases lay between the germline ends. CDR1 and CDR2 from the germline V gene are SGHTA and FQGTGA. The CDR3 has 15 amino acids. CDR3 coding DNA: TGTGCCAGCGCTAAAGGGAGGAGGGACACCGGGGAGCTGTTTTTT. Its protein is CASAKGRRDTGELFF.

This rearrangement joins TRBV15 to TRBJ1-5; 7 bases map to TRBD1. V trimming: 1 base; J trimming: 4 bases; junction bases outside the gene matches: 10. This CDR3 contains 17 residues. In germline, CDR1 is LNHNV, CDR2 YYDKDF (reference sequence). The CDR3 loop is CATSRGPLDRENQPQHF. In nucleotides, the CDR3 is TGTGCCACCAGCAGAGGTCCGTTAGACAGGGAAAATCAGCCCCAGCATTTT.